The clone carrying this TCR beta chain was seen more than once but under ten times. Its antigen is not known. This sample is part of a study of T cell repertoires in cytomegalovirus infection. Study information: Based on public TCR beta signatures, there were indications of CMV infection and of a matching HLA type.

Per germline, CDR1 MNHEY and CDR2 SVGEGT. The CDR3 has 13 amino acids. V lost 4 bases to trimming and J lost 9 bases, with 13 bases between them. A single record per CDR3 protein comes from TCRdb applying MiXCR to the reads. Counted here are about 700,000 distinct CDR3 sequences, around a third occurring once; the ten biggest clones make up approximately 18%. This sample comprised cultured PBMCs, obtained from culture after CMV antigen stimulation. This TCR was recovered from a human donor in good health (CMV status not recorded). Some clones in this sample may be carry-over from other donors' samples. The V and J genes are TRBV6-2 or TRBV6-3 and TRBJ2-1; the D gene is possibly TRBD2 (5 bases). As DNA, the CDR3 is TGTGCCAGCAGTTTCCGCCCCGGGGTTGAGCAGTTCTTC. It encodes CASSFRPGVEQFF.